A single sample is the source of the 2 T cell receptor beta chains below, sequenced in a study of blood T cell repertoires in COVID-19. Some clones are missing from TCRdb's copy, which holds only in-frame ones; the method was immunoSEQ multiplex PCR. The sample lists roughly 62,000 clones, more than 65% occurring once. The sample consisted of peripheral blood. The receptors originated from a human donor in a cohort sampled during active COVID-19.

The rearrangement uses TRBV7-2 and TRBJ1-5; 9 positions agree with TRBD1. This CDR3 has 14 residues. The V segment lost 1 base and the J segment 9 bases; nucleotides outside the gene matches: 4. The germline V gene encodes CDR1 SGHTA and CDR2 FQGNSA. The CDR3 loop is CASSLVTGGGPQHF. In nucleotides, the CDR3 is TGTGCCAGCAGCTTAGTTACAGGGGGCGGGCCCCAGCATTTT.

This clone was picked up a small number of times. The rearrangement joins TRBV5-1 to TRBJ1-2; D uncertain. V dropped 1 base and J dropped 0 bases, with 7 bases sitting between them. Germline V lookup: CDR1 SGHRS, CDR2 YFSETQ. The CDR3 length is 14 residues. The CDR3 protein is CASSLSGSNYGYTF. In DNA, the CDR3 is TGCGCCAGCAGCTTGAGCGGCTCTAACTATGGCTACACCTTC.